This T cell receptor (beta chain) was sequenced during a study of response to subunit inactivated influenza vaccine. Notes on the study in general: Few new T cells, the authors suggested, are recruited by each seasonal influenza vaccination.

CDR1 LGHNA and CDR2 YNFKEQ come from the germline V gene. This CDR3 comprises 17 residues. V trimming: 1 base; J trimming: 8 bases; junction bases outside the gene matches: 13. One entry per CDR3 protein, called by TCRdb with MiXCR from the RT-PCR reads. The repertoire holds roughly 700,000 distinct CDR3 sequences, roughly 13% seen once, with around 7.3% in the top ten. A few counts support this clonotype. What it binds is unknown. The receptor comes from a man in his fifties who received an inactivated influenza vaccine. The chain couples TRBV4-2 to TRBJ2-1; 8 bases match TRBD2. The sequenced sample was PBMCs from blood, obtained 14 to 15 days before vaccination. The CDR3 DNA reads as TGTGCCAGCAGCCAAGCGGGTGGACCAGCGGGAGATTATGAGCAGTTCTTC. Encoded protein: CASSQAGGPAGDYEQFF.